This T cell receptor (beta chain) was retrieved from a study of glioma-infiltrating T cells after dendritic cell vaccination. Study-level background: Patients had newly diagnosed or recurrent glioblastoma and received dendritic cell vaccines. Treatment, given 2003 to 2012, was autologous tumor lysate-pulsed dendritic cell vaccination.

Amplification used 60 V beta primers and 13 J beta primers. The data were produced by immunoSEQ multiplex PCR, yet TCRdb's version contains in-frame clones alone and is incomplete. The sample has about 50,000 clones; 85% to 90% are singletons. Sequenced here: blood, sampled before dendritic cell vaccination. The receptor was derived from a human donor with glioblastoma.

The CDR3 spells CASSDQGADTQYF. The CDR3, as DNA: TGTGCCAGTAGTGATCAGGGGGCAGATACGCAGTATTTT. The gene calls are TRBV19 and TRBJ2-3; 7 nucleotides line up with TRBD1. The length of the CDR3 is 13 residues. With V trimmed by 5 bases and J by 4 bases, 3 bases remained unmatched. Germline CDR1 LNHDA, CDR2 SQIVND (reference sequence).